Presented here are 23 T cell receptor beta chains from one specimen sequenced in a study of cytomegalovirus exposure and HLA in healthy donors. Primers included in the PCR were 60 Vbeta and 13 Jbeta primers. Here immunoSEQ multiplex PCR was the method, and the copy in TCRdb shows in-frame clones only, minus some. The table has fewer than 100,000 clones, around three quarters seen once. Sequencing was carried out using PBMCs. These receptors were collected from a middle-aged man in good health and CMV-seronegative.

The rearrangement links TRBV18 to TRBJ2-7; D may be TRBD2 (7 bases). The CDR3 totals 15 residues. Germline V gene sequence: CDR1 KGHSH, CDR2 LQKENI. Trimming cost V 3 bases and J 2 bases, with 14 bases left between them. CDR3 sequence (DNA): TGTGCCAGCTCACCTGGGGGGGCCGATACCTACGAGCAGTACTTC. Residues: CASSPGGADTYEQYF.

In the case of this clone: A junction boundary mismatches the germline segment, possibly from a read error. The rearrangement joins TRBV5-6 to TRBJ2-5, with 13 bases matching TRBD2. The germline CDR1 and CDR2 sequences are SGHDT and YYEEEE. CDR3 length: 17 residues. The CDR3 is CASSLFTSGGASEAQYF. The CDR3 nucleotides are TGTGCCAGCAGCTTGTTCACTAGCGGGGGGGCCTCAGAGGCCCAGTACTTC.

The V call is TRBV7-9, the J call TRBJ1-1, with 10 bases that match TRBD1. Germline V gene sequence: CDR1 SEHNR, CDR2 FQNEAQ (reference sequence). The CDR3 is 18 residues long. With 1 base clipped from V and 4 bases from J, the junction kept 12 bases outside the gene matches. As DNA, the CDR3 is TGTGCCAGCAGCTTAGGACTTGAGACAGGGGGCGCGGGCACTGAAGCTTTCTTT. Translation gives CASSLGLETGGAGTEAFF.

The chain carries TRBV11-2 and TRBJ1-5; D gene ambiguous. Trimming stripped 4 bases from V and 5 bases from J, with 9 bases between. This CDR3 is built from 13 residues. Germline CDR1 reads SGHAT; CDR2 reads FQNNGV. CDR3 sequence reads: CASSSKRDQPQHF. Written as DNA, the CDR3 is TGTGCCAGCAGCTCCAAGCGGGATCAGCCCCAGCATTTT. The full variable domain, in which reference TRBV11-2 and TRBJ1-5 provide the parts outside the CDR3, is EAGVAQSPRYKIIEKRQSVAFWCNPISGHATLYWYQQILGQGPKLLIQFQNNGVVDDSQLPKDRFSAERLKGVDSTLKIQPAKLEDSAVYLCASSSKRDQPQHFGDGTRLSIL.

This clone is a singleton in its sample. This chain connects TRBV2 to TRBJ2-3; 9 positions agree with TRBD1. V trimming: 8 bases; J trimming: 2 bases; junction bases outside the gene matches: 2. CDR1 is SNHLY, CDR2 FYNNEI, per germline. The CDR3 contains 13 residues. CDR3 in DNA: TGTGCCAGCCGGACAGGGGTCACAGATACGCAGTATTTT. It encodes CASRTGVTDTQYF.

The CDR3 loop reads CASSLGQGRDEAFF. CDR3 sequence (DNA): TGTGCCAGCAGCTTGGGGCAGGGTAGGGATGAAGCTTTCTTT. This chain links TRBV5-4 with TRBJ1-1, with a tentative D call TRBD1 (5 bases). The CDR3 length is 14 residues. V was cut by 0 bases and J by 7 bases, with 13 bases left in between. CDR1 is SGHNT, CDR2 YYREEE, per germline (reference sequence). The variable domain in full, with the rest retrieved from reference TRBV5-4 and TRBJ1-1, is ETGVTQSPTHLIKTRGQQVTLRCSSQSGHNTVSWYQQALGQGPQFIFQYYREEENGRGNFPPRFSGLQFPNYSSELNVNALELDDSALYLCASSLGQGRDEAFFGQGTRLTVV.

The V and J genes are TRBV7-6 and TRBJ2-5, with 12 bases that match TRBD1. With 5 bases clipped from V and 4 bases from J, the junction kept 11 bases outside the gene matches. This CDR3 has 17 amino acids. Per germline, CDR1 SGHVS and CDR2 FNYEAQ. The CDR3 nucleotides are TGTGCCAGCAGCCGGTCCGGGACAGGGGGCGCGGGAGAGACCCAGTACTTC. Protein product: CASSRSGTGGAGETQYF.

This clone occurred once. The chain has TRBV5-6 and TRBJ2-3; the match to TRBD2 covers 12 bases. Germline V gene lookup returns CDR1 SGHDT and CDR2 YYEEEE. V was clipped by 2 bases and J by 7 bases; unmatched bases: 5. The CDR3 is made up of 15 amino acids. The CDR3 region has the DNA TGTGCCAGCAGCTTCCGGACTAGCGGGGCCAATACGCAGTATTTT. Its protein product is CASSFRTSGANTQYF. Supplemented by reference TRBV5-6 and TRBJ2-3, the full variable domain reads DAGVTQSPTHLIKTRGQQVTLRCSPKSGHDTVSWYQQALGQGPQFIFQYYEEEERQRGNFPDRFSGHQFPNYSSELNVNALLLGDSALYLCASSFRTSGANTQYFGPGTRLTVL.

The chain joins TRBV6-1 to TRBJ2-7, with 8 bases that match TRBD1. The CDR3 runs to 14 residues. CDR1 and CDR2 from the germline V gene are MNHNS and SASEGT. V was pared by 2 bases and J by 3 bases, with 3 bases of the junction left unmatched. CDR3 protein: CASSEQGANYEQYF. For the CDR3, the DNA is TGTGCCAGCAGTGAACAGGGGGCTAACTACGAGCAGTACTTC.

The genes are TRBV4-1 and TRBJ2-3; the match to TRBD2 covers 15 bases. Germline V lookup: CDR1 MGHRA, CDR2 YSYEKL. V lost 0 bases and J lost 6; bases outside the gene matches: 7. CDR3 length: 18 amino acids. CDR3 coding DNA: TGCGCCAGCAGCCAAGATCCAGGACTAGCGGGAGGGCGCGATACGCAGTATTTT. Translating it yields CASSQDPGLAGGRDTQYF.

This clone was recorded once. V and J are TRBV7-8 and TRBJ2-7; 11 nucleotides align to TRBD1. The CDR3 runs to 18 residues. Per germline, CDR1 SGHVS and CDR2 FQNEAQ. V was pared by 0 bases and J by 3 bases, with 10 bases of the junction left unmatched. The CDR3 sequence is CASSLAVPGQGGSYEQYF. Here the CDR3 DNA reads TGTGCCAGCAGCTTAGCTGTACCGGGACAGGGGGGCAGCTACGAGCAGTACTTC.

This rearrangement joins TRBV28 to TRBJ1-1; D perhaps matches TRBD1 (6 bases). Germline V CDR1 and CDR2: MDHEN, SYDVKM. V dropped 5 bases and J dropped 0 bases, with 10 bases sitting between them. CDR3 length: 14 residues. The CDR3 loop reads CASSPTGLNTEAFF. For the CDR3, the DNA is TGTGCCAGCAGTCCAACAGGGCTGAACACTGAAGCTTTCTTT.

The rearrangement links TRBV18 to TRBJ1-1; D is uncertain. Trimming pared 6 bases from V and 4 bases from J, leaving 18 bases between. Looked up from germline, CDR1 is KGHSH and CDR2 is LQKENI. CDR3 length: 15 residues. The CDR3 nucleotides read TGTGCCAGCTCGTTGGCGATTATTGGGAGCACTGAAGCTTTCTTT. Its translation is CASSLAIIGSTEAFF.

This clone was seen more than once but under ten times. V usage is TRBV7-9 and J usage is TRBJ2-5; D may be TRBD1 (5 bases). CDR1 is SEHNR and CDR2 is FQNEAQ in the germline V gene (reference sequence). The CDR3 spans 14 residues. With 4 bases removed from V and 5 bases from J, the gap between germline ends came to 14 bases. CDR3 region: CASSSRQTRETQYF. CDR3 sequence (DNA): TGTGCCAGCAGCTCCCGACAGACTCGGGAGACCCAGTACTTC.

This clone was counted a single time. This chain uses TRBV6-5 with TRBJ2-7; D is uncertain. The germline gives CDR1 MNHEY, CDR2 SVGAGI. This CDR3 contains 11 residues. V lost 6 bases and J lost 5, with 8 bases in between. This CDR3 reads CASSLSDEQYF. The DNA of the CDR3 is TGTGCCAGCAGCCTGAGTGACGAGCAGTACTTC.

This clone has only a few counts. The CDR3 is CASSSRQGIVTEAFF. The CDR3, as DNA: TGTGCCAGTAGTTCCAGACAGGGTATTGTGACTGAAGCTTTCTTT. The gene calls are TRBV19 and TRBJ1-1; TRBD1 agrees at 7 bases. The CDR3 is made up of 15 amino acids. Trimming cost V 5 bases and J 5 bases; bases outside gene matches: 11. Germline loops: CDR1 LNHDA, CDR2 SQIVND (reference sequence).

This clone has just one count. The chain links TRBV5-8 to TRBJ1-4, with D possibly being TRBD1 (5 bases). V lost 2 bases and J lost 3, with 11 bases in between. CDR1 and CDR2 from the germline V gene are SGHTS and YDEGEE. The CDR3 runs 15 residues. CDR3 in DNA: TGTGCCAGCAGCTTTCAGGGTGCACCTAATGAAAAACTGTTTTTT. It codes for CASSFQGAPNEKLFF.

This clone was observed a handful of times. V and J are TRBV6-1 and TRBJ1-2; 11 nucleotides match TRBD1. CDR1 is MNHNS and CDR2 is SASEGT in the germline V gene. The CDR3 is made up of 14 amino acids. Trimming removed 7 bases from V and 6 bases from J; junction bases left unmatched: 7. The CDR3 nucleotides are TGTGCCAGCATCGGACAGGGGGCGAGAAATGGCTACACCTTC. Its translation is CASIGQGARNGYTF.

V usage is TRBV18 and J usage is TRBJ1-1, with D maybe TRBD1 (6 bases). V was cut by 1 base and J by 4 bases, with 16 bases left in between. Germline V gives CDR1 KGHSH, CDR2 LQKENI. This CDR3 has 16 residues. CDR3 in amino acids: CASSPQAGVRVTEAFF. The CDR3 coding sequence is TGTGCCAGCTCACCACAGGCAGGGGTACGTGTCACTGAAGCTTTCTTT.

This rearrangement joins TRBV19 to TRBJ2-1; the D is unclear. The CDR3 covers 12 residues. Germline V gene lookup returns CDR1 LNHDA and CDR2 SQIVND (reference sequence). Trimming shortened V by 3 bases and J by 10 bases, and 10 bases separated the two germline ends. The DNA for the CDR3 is TGTGCCAGTAGTATCGGCGGCACCGAGCAGTTCTTC. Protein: CASSIGGTEQFF.

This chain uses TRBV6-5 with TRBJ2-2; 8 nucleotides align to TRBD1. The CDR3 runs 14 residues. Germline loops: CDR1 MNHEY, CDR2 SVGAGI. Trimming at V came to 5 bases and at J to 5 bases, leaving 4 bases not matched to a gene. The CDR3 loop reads CASSDHRGTGELFF. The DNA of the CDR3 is TGTGCCAGCAGTGATCACAGGGGGACCGGGGAGCTGTTTTTT.

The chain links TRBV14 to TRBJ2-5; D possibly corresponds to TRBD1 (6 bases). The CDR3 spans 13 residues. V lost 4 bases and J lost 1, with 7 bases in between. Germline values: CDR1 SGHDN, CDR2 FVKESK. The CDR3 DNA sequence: TGTGCCAGCAGCCGGACAGTCCAAGAGACCCAGTACTTC. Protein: CASSRTVQETQYF. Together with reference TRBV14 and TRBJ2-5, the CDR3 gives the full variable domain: EAGVTQFPSHSVIEKGQTVTLRCDPISGHDNLYWYRRVMGKEIKFLLHFVKESKQDESGMPNNRFLAERTGGTYSTLKVQPAELEDSGVYFCASSRTVQETQYFGPGTRLLVL.

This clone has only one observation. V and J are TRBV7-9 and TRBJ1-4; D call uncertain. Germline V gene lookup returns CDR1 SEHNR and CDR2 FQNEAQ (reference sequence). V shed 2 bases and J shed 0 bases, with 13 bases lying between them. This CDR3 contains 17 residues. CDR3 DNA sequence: TGTGCCAGCAGCTTACGTCGGGGAGCTGCAACTAATGAAAAACTGTTTTTT. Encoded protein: CASSLRRGAATNEKLFF.